These 17 T cell receptor beta chains were sequenced from one sample in a study of cytomegalovirus exposure and HLA in healthy donors. The study ran its PCR with 60 Vbeta and 13 Jbeta primers. Profiling relied on immunoSEQ multiplex PCR, and the TCRdb table lists in-frame clones only, not all of them. The table records roughly 66,000 clones, roughly 69% of them present only once. Sequences were obtained from PBMCs. The receptors were sampled from a woman aged 50 to 60 in good health and CMV-seronegative.

The chain combines TRBV11-2 with TRBJ1-1; 7 positions agree with TRBD1. J was trimmed by 7 bases and V by 1 base; bases with no gene match: 6. The germline V gene encodes CDR1 SGHAT and CDR2 FQNNGV. The CDR3 runs to 14 residues. CDR3 protein: CASSLAGQIIEAFF. The CDR3 nucleotides read TGTGCCAGCAGCTTAGCGGGACAGATCATTGAAGCTTTCTTT.

The genes are TRBV15 and TRBJ2-7, with D unresolved. Trimming took 1 base from V and 2 from J, leaving 12 bases between them. CDR3 length equals 15 residues. The germline V gene encodes CDR1 LNHNV and CDR2 YYDKDF (reference sequence). The CDR3 here is CATSRVLGTTYEQYF. CDR3 coding DNA: TGTGCCACCAGCAGAGTATTGGGCACAACCTACGAGCAGTACTTC.

As for this clone: The sample holds other DNA sequences that translate to the same CDR3. The chain carries TRBV5-4 and TRBJ1-4, with D hard to call. The CDR3 runs 16 residues. Trimming left V 1 base short and J 5 bases short, with 15 bases between. Germline V gives CDR1 SGHNT, CDR2 YYREEE (reference sequence). The CDR3 is CASSLSGGRRNEKLFF. CDR3 nucleotide sequence: TGTGCCAGCAGCTTGAGTGGCGGCCGGAGAAATGAAAAACTGTTTTTT.

This chain links TRBV2 with TRBJ2-1; D might be TRBD2 (6 bases). The CDR3 has 15 residues. Per the germline V gene, CDR1 is SNHLY and CDR2 is FYNNEI. The germline V and J ends were trimmed by 7 bases and 6 bases, with 19 bases remaining between them. The CDR3 nucleotides are TGTGCCAGCACTCTGGACCGGACTAAGTTCAATGAGCAGTTCTTC. Its translation is CASTLDRTKFNEQFF.

This chain connects TRBV7-3 to TRBJ2-3; the D is unclear. The CDR3 extends over 15 amino acids. The germline gives CDR1 SGHTA, CDR2 FQGTGA. V gave up 1 base and J gave up 0 bases, with 8 bases separating them. CDR3 residues: CASSLNGASTDTQYF. CDR3 bases: TGTGCCAGCAGCTTAAACGGAGCTAGCACAGATACGCAGTATTTT. The variable domain in full, completed from reference TRBV7-3 and TRBJ2-3, reads GAGVSQTPSNKVTEKGKYVELRCDPISGHTALYWYRQSLGQGPEFLIYFQGTGAADDSGLPNDRFFAVRPEGSVSTLKIQRTERGDSAVYLCASSLNGASTDTQYFGPGTRLTVL.

The chain combines TRBV7-2 with TRBJ2-7; D might be TRBD2 (6 bases). The CDR3 has 15 amino acids. Trimming left V 5 bases short and J 0 bases short, with 14 bases between. From germline, CDR1 is SGHTA and CDR2 FQGNSA. CDR3 protein: CASSPKGGVSYEQYF. Written as DNA, the CDR3 is TGTGCCAGCAGCCCTAAGGGCGGGGTCTCCTACGAGCAGTACTTC.

The rearrangement uses TRBV5-4 and TRBJ2-7; the D gene is possibly TRBD1 (6 bases). The CDR3 is 14 amino acids. Trimming shortened V by 3 bases and J by 2 bases, and 12 bases separated the two germline ends. The germline gives CDR1 SGHNT, CDR2 YYREEE (reference sequence). The CDR3 sequence is CASSSGASPYEQYF. The CDR3 nucleotides are TGTGCCAGCAGCTCAGGGGCTTCTCCCTACGAGCAGTACTTC.

The CDR3 DNA is TGTGCCAGCAGTTACCGAGCGGGCCGCCAAGAGACCCAGTACTTC. Protein product: CASSYRAGRQETQYF. The rearrangement joins TRBV6-6 to TRBJ2-5; possibly TRBD2 for D (6 bases). CDR3 size: 15 residues. The germline V gene has CDR1 MNHNY and CDR2 SVGAGI (reference sequence). Trimming removed 2 bases at V and 1 base at J, with 11 bases between.

V is TRBV5-4 and J is TRBJ1-4; the match to TRBD1 covers 7 bases. Losses at the gene ends were 4 bases for V and 7 bases for J; bases not matched to a gene: 16. Per germline, CDR1 SGHNT and CDR2 YYREEE (reference sequence). CDR3 size: 17 residues. The CDR3 DNA reads as TGTGCCAGCAGCCCCTCCCCCCCCCAGGGGGTTTTTGAAAAACTGTTTTTT. The encoded protein is CASSPSPPQGVFEKLFF.

This sequence joins TRBV2 and TRBJ1-5; D gene ambiguous. There are 14 residues in the CDR3. Trimming shortened V by 8 bases and J by 5 bases, and 16 bases separated the two germline ends. Per germline, CDR1 SNHLY and CDR2 FYNNEI. The CDR3 protein is CASGGSSSHQPQHF. In DNA form, the CDR3 reads TGTGCCAGCGGAGGATCGAGCAGCCATCAGCCCCAGCATTTT.

J is TRBJ1-5 and V is TRBV29-1; D may be TRBD1 (5 bases). The ends were cut back, 4 bases at V and 5 bases at J, with 18 bases in the middle. The CDR3 is made up of 15 amino acids. Germline V gene sequence: CDR1 SQVTM, CDR2 ANQGSEA. The CDR3: CSVGPAGGGDQPQHF. CDR3 bases: TGCAGCGTTGGACCGGCGGGGGGAGGGGATCAGCCCCAGCATTTT.

The chain joins TRBV7-3 to TRBJ2-1, with 11 bases identical to TRBD2. V was clipped by 8 bases and J by 4 bases; unmatched bases: 13. Germline V gene lookup returns CDR1 SGHTA and CDR2 FQGTGA. This CDR3 has 17 amino acids. This CDR3 reads CASGFLLAGEGYNEQFF. CDR3 sequence (DNA): TGTGCCAGCGGATTCTTACTAGCGGGAGAAGGGTACAATGAGCAGTTCTTC.

The rearrangement uses TRBV4-2 and TRBJ2-2, with TRBD1 as a possible D gene (6 bases). Per germline, CDR1 LGHNA and CDR2 YNFKEQ. V was pared by 0 bases and J by 6 bases, with 17 bases between. This CDR3 is 17 amino acids long. CDR3 in amino acids: CASSQEEAAGESGELFF. The DNA for the CDR3 is TGTGCCAGCAGCCAAGAAGAAGCGGCAGGGGAATCCGGGGAGCTGTTTTTT.

In its sample, this clone was seen a few times. Here the CDR3 reads CAISVGQGLNQPQHF. The CDR3 DNA sequence: TGTGCCATCAGTGTGGGACAGGGGTTGAATCAGCCCCAGCATTTT. The chain recombines TRBV10-3 with TRBJ1-5; 10 bases are shared with TRBD1. CDR3 length: 15 amino acids. Trimming took 4 bases from V and 4 from J; bases not matched to a gene: 4. CDR1 and CDR2 from the germline V gene are ENHRY and SYGVKD.

The chain carries TRBV5-1 and TRBJ1-1; no clear D gene. V lost 1 base and J 1 base, leaving 8 bases between the germline ends. The CDR3 consists of 14 residues. Germline V gene sequence: CDR1 SGHRS, CDR2 YFSETQ. The CDR3 DNA reads as TGCGCCAGCAGCTTGCAGTCCGAGAACACTGAAGCTTTCTTT. It is translated as CASSLQSENTEAFF.

The chain joins TRBV7-2 to TRBJ1-4, with TRBD1 as a possible D gene (5 bases). The V and J ends lost 2 bases and 7 bases respectively, with 14 bases between them. Germline V gene lookup returns CDR1 SGHTA and CDR2 FQGNSA. This CDR3 contains 15 residues. Written as DNA, the CDR3 is TGTGCCAGCAGCTTAACGGCAGGGTACAGTGAAAAACTGTTTTTT. Its translation is CASSLTAGYSEKLFF.

This chain uses TRBV19 with TRBJ2-4, with 7 bases fitting TRBD2. The CDR3 is 16 residues long. Losses at the gene ends were 1 base for V and 3 bases for J; bases not matched to a gene: 6. The germline CDR1 and CDR2 sequences are LNHDA and SQIVND (reference sequence). The CDR3, as DNA: TGTGCCAGTAGTATAGGGGGGGAGGGAAGCAAAAACATTCAGTACTTC. Protein product: CASSIGGEGSKNIQYF.